This T cell receptor beta chain was sequenced for a study of cytomegalovirus exposure and HLA in healthy donors. Whole-study context: Counted in an early data release were some 81 million unique TCRs from HLA-typed donors. The study's findings and limits: Later on, an analysis found that several of the most significant clusters appeared to be linked to common viral pathogens, which included parvovirus B19.

About this clone itself: The antigen is undetermined.

60 Vbeta and 13 Jbeta primers were used in PCR. Generated by immunoSEQ multiplex PCR, the TCRdb table keeps only in-frame clones and is missing some. The sample carries about 170,000 clones, 80% recorded once. V was cut by 2 bases and J by 10 bases, with 11 bases left in between. Germline V CDR1 and CDR2: MDHEN, SYDVKM. The CDR3 sequence is 13 residues long. Sequencing was performed on PBMCs. The chain recombines TRBV28 with TRBJ2-2; D unresolved. This clonotype was sampled from a woman aged 45-65 years in good health and CMV-seropositive. The CDR3 region is CASSLTTPEELFF. The DNA for the CDR3 is TGTGCCAGCAGTTTAACTACTCCTGAGGAGCTGTTTTTT.